The 8 T cell receptor beta chains below were found in one sample sequenced in a study of cytomegalovirus exposure and HLA in healthy donors. Primers: 60 Vbeta forward and 13 Jbeta reverse. Sequenced by immunoSEQ multiplex PCR; TCRdb stores in-frame clones only, minus some. Its listing shows around 33,000 clones. The sample was PBMCs. These receptors originate from a woman in her thirties or forties in good health and CMV-seropositive.

The CDR3 DNA follows: TGTGCCAGCAGCTTAGACAGGAATCAGCCCCAGCATTTT. It encodes CASSLDRNQPQHF. The rearrangement joins TRBV7-7 to TRBJ1-5, with D tentatively TRBD1 (5 bases). The CDR3 loop spans 13 amino acids. The V end lost 1 base, the J end lost 4 bases, and 5 bases lay between the germline ends. Per germline, CDR1 SSHAT and CDR2 FNYEAQ (reference sequence).

The gene calls are TRBV7-2 and TRBJ2-7; D might be TRBD2 (6 bases). Trimming took 1 base from V and 3 from J, leaving 7 bases between them. This CDR3 has 13 residues. Germline V gene lookup returns CDR1 SGHTA and CDR2 FQGNSA. The CDR3: CASSLEGLYEQYF. CDR3 in DNA: TGTGCCAGCAGCTTAGAGGGACTCTACGAGCAGTACTTC.

This chain links TRBV30 with TRBJ1-1, with D perhaps matching TRBD1 (5 bases). Germline loops: CDR1 GTSNPN, CDR2 SVGIG (reference sequence). V was cut by 5 bases and J by 5 bases, with 12 bases left in between. The CDR3 spans 12 residues. CDR3 residues: CAWGRGVTEAFF. In nucleotides, the CDR3 is TGTGCCTGGGGACGGGGGGTTACTGAAGCTTTCTTT.

This sequence joins TRBV4-3 and TRBJ2-2, with D possibly being TRBD1 (5 bases). Germline V gene lookup returns CDR1 LGHNA and CDR2 YSLEER. Trimming took off 1 base at V and 7 bases at J, with 19 bases between the two ends. The CDR3 covers 17 residues. CDR3 residues: CASSQVFRVYSGGELFF. CDR3 nucleotides: TGCGCCAGCAGCCAAGTCTTCAGGGTTTATTCTGGCGGGGAGCTGTTTTTT.

The V and J genes are TRBV27 and TRBJ1-4; the D gene is possibly TRBD1 (6 bases). Deletions cut 4 bases from V and 10 bases from J, with 22 bases between. This CDR3 is 16 amino acids long. The V gene's germline CDR1 is MNHEY and CDR2 SMNVEV (reference sequence). The CDR3 reads CASSSDSTPRGGKLFF. CDR3 coding DNA: TGTGCCAGCAGTTCGGACAGCACCCCCCGGGGCGGAAAACTGTTTTTT.

Concerning this clone itself: The sample contains more than one DNA sequence encoding this CDR3. The chain combines TRBV6-5 with TRBJ1-4; D unclear. CDR3 size: 16 residues. V lost 0 bases, J lost 0 bases, and 8 bases lay in between. Germline lookup yields CDR1 MNHEY and CDR2 SVGAGI. This CDR3 reads CASSYSLAATNEKLFF. The DNA for the CDR3 is TGTGCCAGCAGTTACTCGTTGGCAGCAACTAATGAAAAACTGTTTTTT.

The J gene is TRBJ1-4, the V gene TRBV19, with 8 bases matching TRBD1. Germline V gives CDR1 LNHDA, CDR2 SQIVND (reference sequence). The trim removed 5 bases at V and 8 bases at J, leaving 7 bases unmatched. The CDR3 runs 14 residues. The CDR3 here is CASSQAGGVEKLFF. The CDR3 nucleotides read TGTGCCAGTAGTCAAGCAGGGGGCGTCGAAAAACTGTTTTTT. The full variable domain, with the rest looked up from reference TRBV19 and TRBJ1-4, is DGGITQSPKYLFRKEGQNVTLSCEQNLNHDAMYWYRQDPGQGLRLIYYSQIVNDFQKGDIAEGYSVSREKKESFPLTVTSAQKNPTAFYLCASSQAGGVEKLFFGSGTQLSVL.

In the case of this clone: Mismatch with germline at one junction end may stem from a read error. The chain joins TRBV5-6 to TRBJ2-7; weak D call: TRBD1 (5 bases). The CDR3 spans 14 residues. CDR1 is SGHDT and CDR2 is YYEEEE in the germline V gene. The CDR3 nucleotides read TGTGCCAGCAGCTTGGTCCAGGGAAACTACGAGCAGTCCTTC. This gives the protein CASSLVQGNYEQSF.